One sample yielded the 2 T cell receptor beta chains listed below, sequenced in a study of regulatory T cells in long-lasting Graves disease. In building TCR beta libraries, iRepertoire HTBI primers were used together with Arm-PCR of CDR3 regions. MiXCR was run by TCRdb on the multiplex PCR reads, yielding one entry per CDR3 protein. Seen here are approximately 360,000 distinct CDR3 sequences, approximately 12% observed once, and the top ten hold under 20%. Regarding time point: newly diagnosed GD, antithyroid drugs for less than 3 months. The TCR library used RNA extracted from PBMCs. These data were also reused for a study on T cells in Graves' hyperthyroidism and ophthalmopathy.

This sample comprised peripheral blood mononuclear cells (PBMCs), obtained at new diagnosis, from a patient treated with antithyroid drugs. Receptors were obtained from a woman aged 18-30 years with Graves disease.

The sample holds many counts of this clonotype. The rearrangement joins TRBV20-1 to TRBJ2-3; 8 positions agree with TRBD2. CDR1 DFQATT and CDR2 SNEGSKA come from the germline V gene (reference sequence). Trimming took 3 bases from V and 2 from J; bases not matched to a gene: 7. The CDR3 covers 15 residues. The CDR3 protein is CSARDGGALTDTQYF. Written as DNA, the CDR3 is TGCAGTGCTAGGGACGGGGGGGCCCTCACAGATACGCAGTATTTT.

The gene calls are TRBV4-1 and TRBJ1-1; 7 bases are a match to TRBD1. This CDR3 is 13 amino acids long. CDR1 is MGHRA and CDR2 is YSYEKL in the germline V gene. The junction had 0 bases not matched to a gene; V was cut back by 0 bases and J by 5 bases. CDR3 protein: CASSQETGTEAFF. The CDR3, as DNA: TGCGCCAGCAGCCAAGAGACAGGGACTGAAGCTTTCTTT.